This is a list of T cell receptor beta chains from one sample in a study of control samples from healthy donors and cancer patients. Produced via immunoSEQ multiplex PCR; TCRdb's table is partial and in-frame only. The data contain 100,000 to 150,000 clones, roughly 90% of them singletons. Sequencing was done on a sample of blood. The receptors were gathered from a man in his late teens or twenties in good health. CDR3s include the opening cysteine and the closing phenylalanine or tryptophan. Fields, in order: clone size, D gene, CDR3 length, V gene, J gene, CDR3 protein, CDR3 DNA. A D gene is named only where the DNA matches it firmly. Size tells how often a clone was seen (once, few, many) or the class of an expanded clone, and some rows leave it out.

>NA|NA|15|TRBV7-9|TRBJ2-3
CASSLGVGSTDTQYF
TGTGCCAGCAGCTTAGGGGTGGGAAGCACAGATACGCAGTATTTT
>NA|TRBD1|15|TRBV6-5|TRBJ1-6
CASSRDRQNNSPLHF
TGTGCCAGCAGCCGGGACAGACAAAATAATTCACCCCTCCACTTT
>NA|NA|12|TRBV10-2|TRBJ1-1
CASSDWRKGAFF
TGCGCCAGCAGTGACTGGAGGAAAGGGGCTTTCTTT
>NA|TRBD1|19|TRBV11-2|TRBJ2-2
CASSLLRGQGGFWTGELFF
TGTGCCAGCAGCCTACTCCGGGGACAGGGGGGGTTCTGGACCGGGGAGCTGTTTTTT
>NA|TRBD1|14|TRBV3-1/TRBV3-2|TRBJ1-2
CASSQGQGNYGYTF
TGTGCCAGCAGCCAGGGACAGGGGAACTATGGCTACACCTTC
>NA|TRBD1|17|TRBV7-6|TRBJ1-4
CASSSGSRQGAREKLFF
TGTGCCAGCAGCTCGGGATCTCGACAGGGGGCAAGGGAAAAACTGTTTTTT
>NA|NA|17|TRBV3-1/TRBV3-2|TRBJ2-1
CASSQDPRGAAYNEQFF
TGTGCCAGCAGCCAAGATCCCCGAGGAGCCGCCTACAATGAGCAGTTCTTC
>NA|NA|15|TRBV30|TRBJ1-4
CAWSSSVSTNEKLFF
TGTGCCTGGAGTTCCTCAGTGTCAACTAATGAAAAACTGTTTTTT
>NA|TRBD1|14|TRBV6-4|TRBJ2-3
CASSDGTGADTQYF
TGTGCCAGCAGTGACGGGACAGGGGCAGATACGCAGTATTTT
>once|TRBD1|13|TRBV27|TRBJ1-4
CASSLMQGGKLFF
TGTGCCAGCAGTTTAATGCAGGGGGGAAAACTGTTTTTT
>NA|NA|14|TRBV29-1|TRBJ1-1
CSVAIGLVGPEAFF
TGCAGCGTTGCTATCGGTTTGGTGGGTCCTGAAGCTTTCTTT